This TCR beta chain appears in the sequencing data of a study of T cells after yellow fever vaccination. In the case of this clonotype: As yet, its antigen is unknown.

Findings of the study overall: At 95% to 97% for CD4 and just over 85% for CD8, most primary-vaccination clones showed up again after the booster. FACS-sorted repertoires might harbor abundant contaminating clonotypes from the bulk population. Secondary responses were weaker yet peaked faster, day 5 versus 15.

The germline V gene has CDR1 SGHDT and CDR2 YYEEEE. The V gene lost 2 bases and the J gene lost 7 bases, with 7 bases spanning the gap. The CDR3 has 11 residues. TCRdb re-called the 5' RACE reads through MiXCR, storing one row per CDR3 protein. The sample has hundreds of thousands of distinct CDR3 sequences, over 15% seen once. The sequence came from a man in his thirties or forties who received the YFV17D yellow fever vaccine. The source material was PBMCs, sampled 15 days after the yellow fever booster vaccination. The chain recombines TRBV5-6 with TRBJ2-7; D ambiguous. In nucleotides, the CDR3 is TGTGCCAGCAGCTTCTCGCGAGAGCAGTACTTC. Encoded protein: CASSFSREQYF. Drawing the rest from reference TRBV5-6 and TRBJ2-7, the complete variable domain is DAGVTQSPTHLIKTRGQQVTLRCSPKSGHDTVSWYQQALGQGPQFIFQYYEEEERQRGNFPDRFSGHQFPNYSSELNVNALLLGDSALYLCASSFSREQYFGPGTRLTVT.